The present entry profiles one T cell receptor (beta chain) with its context. The record originates from a study of blood T cells in healthy people across ages. With a J-beta primer mix and a sample-barcoded 5' primer, a second PCR ran about 6 to 11 cycles. TCRdb ran MiXCR on the 5' RACE reads and lists one entry per CDR3 protein. The sample yields roughly 800,000 distinct CDR3 sequences, roughly 50% seen once. This clonotype was sampled from a man younger than 45 in good health. Sequencing input: blood.

The CDR3 coding sequence is TGTGCCAGCAGCTTGAGCGGGGGGGCGTCCTACGAGCAGTACTTC. It specifies CASSLSGGASYEQYF. The J gene is TRBJ2-7, the V gene TRBV7-2, with 10 nucleotides matching TRBD2. Germline values: CDR1 SGHTA, CDR2 FQGNSA. V trimming: 3 bases; J trimming: 1 base; junction bases outside the gene matches: 3. CDR3 length: 15 residues.